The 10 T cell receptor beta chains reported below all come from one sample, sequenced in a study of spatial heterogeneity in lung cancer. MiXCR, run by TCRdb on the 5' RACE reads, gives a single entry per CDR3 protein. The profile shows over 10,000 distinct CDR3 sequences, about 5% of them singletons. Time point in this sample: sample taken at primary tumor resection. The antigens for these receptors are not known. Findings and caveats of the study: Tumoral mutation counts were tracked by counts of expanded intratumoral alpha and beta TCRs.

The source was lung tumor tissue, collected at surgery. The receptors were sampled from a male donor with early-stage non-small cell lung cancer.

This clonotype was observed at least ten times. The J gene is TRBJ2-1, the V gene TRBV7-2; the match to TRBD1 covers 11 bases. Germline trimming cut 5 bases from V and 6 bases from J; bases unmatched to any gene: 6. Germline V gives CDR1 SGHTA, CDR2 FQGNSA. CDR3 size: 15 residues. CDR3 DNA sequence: TGTGCCAGCAGCCCGCCCGGGACAGGGGGCAATGAGCAGTTCTTC. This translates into CASSPPGTGGNEQFF.

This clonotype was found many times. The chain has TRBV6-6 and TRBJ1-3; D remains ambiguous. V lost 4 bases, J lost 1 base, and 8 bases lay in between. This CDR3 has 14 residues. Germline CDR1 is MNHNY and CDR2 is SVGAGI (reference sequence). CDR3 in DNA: TGTGCCAGCAGTTCCCCTTCATCTGGAAACACCATATATTTT. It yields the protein CASSSPSSGNTIYF.

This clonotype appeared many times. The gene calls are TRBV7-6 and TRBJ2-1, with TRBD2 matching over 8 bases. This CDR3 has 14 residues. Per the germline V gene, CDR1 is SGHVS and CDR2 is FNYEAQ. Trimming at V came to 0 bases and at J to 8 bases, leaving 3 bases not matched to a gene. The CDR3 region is CASSLARGAYEQFF. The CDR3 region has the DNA TGTGCCAGCAGCTTAGCGCGGGGGGCTTATGAGCAGTTCTTC.

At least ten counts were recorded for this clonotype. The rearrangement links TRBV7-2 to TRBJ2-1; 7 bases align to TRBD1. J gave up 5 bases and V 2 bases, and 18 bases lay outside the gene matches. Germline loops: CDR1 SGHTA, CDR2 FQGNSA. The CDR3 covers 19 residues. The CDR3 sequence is CASSLRAGGGATLNNEQFF. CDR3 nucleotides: TGTGCCAGCAGCTTACGGGCAGGGGGTGGAGCAACCCTAAACAATGAGCAGTTCTTC.

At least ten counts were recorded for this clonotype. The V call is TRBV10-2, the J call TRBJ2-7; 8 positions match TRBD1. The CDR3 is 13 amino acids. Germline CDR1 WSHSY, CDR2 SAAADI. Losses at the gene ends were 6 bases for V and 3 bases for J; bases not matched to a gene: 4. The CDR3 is CASSRGPNYEQYV. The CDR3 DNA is TGCGCCAGCAGCAGGGGGCCAAACTACGAGCAGTACGTC.

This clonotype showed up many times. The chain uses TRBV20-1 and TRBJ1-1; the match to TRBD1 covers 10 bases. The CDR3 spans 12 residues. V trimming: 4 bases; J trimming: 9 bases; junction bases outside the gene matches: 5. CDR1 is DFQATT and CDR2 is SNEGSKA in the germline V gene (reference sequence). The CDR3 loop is CSAIWTGGKAFF. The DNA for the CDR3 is TGCAGTGCTATTTGGACAGGGGGAAAAGCTTTCTTT.

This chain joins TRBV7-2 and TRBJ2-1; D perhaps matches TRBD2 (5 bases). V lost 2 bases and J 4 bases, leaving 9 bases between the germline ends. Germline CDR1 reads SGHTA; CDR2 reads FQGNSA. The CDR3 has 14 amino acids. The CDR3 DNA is TGTGCCAGCAGCTTACGGCGAGGGTACAATGAGCAGTTCTTC. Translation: CASSLRRGYNEQFF.

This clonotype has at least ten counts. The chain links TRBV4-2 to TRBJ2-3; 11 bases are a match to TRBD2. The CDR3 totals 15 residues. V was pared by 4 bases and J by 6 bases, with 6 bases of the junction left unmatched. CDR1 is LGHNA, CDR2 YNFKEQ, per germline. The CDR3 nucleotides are TGTGCCAGCAGCCTTGGGACTAGCGGACCCGATACGCAGTATTTT. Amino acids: CASSLGTSGPDTQYF.

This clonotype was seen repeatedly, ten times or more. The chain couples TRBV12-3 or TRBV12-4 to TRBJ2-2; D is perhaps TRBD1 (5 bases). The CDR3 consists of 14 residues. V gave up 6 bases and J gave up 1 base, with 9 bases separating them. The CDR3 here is CASSPDRNTGELFF. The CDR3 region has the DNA TGTGCCAGCAGCCCCGACAGGAACACCGGGGAGCTGTTTTTT.

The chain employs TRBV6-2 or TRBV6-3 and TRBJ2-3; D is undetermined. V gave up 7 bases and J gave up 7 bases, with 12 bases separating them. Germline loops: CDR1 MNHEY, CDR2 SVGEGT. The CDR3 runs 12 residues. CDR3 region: CASNHGRHTQYF. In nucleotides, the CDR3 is TGTGCCAGCAATCACGGACGGCATACGCAGTATTTT.